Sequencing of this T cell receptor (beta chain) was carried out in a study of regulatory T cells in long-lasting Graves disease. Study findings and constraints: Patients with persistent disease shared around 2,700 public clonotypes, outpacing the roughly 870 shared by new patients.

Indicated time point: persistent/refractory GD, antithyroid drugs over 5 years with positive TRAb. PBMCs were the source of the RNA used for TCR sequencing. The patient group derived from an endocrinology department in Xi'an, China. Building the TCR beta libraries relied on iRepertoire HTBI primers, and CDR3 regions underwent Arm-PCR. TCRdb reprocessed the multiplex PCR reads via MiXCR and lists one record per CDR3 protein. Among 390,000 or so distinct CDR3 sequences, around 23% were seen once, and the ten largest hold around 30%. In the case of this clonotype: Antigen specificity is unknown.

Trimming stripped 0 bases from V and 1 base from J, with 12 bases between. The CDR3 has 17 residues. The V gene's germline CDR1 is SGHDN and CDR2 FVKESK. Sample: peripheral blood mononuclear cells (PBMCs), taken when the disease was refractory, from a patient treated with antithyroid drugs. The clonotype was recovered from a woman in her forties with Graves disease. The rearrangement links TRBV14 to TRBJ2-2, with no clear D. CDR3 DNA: TGTGCCAGCAGCCAAGATCTACCCATCCTGAACACCGGGGAGCTGTTTTTT. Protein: CASSQDLPILNTGELFF.